These 10 T cell receptor beta chains were all obtained from the same sample, sequenced in a study of cytomegalovirus exposure and HLA in healthy donors. Vbeta (60) and Jbeta (13) primers were used in the PCR. The assay was immunoSEQ multiplex PCR, and TCRdb's table has in-frame clones only and misses some. The table has about 120,000 clones, approximately 84% seen once; the top ten hold more than 0.2%. The material sequenced was PBMCs. These receptors came from a man in his forties or fifties in good health and CMV-seronegative.

This chain connects TRBV6-5 to TRBJ1-3; the D gene is possibly TRBD1 (6 bases). The CDR3 is made up of 15 amino acids. Trimming left V 6 bases short and J 6 bases short, with 18 bases between. CDR1 and CDR2 from the germline V gene are MNHEY and SVGAGI. The CDR3, as DNA: TGTGCCAGCAGCTCGAGACAGGCGTACGAAAACACCATATATTTT. Translation: CASSSRQAYENTIYF.

The rearrangement uses TRBV7-9 and TRBJ1-1; a weak D match, TRBD1 (6 bases). Germline values: CDR1 SEHNR, CDR2 FQNEAQ (reference sequence). Trimming cost V 3 bases and J 0 bases, with 8 bases left between them. This CDR3 spans 14 amino acids. CDR3 region: CASSFGQLNTEAFF. The CDR3 DNA follows: TGTGCCAGCAGCTTCGGACAGTTGAACACTGAAGCTTTCTTT.

This chain joins TRBV2 and TRBJ1-1; D may be TRBD1 (6 bases). With 6 bases removed from V and 6 bases from J, the gap between germline ends came to 14 bases. The CDR3 consists of 13 residues. CDR1 and CDR2 from the germline V gene are SNHLY and FYNNEI. CDR3 in amino acids: CASREQGMSEAFF. For the CDR3, the DNA is TGTGCCAGCAGGGAACAGGGTATGTCTGAAGCTTTCTTT.

This sequence joins TRBV5-1 and TRBJ2-3, with 7 bases matching TRBD2. The J segment lost 0 bases and the V segment lost 4 bases, leaving 23 bases of the junction unmatched. The germline V gene encodes CDR1 SGHRS and CDR2 YFSETQ. The CDR3 is 21 residues long. The CDR3 spells CASSLRPGASGTFTSTDTQYF. CDR3 bases: TGCGCCAGCAGCCTCCGGCCCGGCGCTAGCGGAACATTCACTAGCACAGATACGCAGTATTTT.

The rearrangement joins TRBV19 to TRBJ1-2; D is possibly TRBD1 (6 bases). Trimming shortened V by 6 bases and J by 7 bases, and 15 bases separated the two germline ends. Germline V gene sequence: CDR1 LNHDA, CDR2 SQIVND (reference sequence). CDR3 length: 13 residues. CDR3 sequence (DNA): TGTGCCAGTAGGACAGGAAGAAATGGTGGCTACACCTTC. Its translation is CASRTGRNGGYTF.

This chain connects TRBV4-3 to TRBJ2-4, with 10 positions matching TRBD2. J gave up 5 bases and V 1 base, and 2 bases lay outside the gene matches. CDR3 length equals 15 residues. Germline V gene data show CDR1 as LGHNA and CDR2 as YSLEER. For the CDR3, the DNA is TGCGCCAGCAGCCAAGTAGCGGGAGGACAAAACATTCAGTACTTC. Amino acid sequence: CASSQVAGGQNIQYF.

The chain carries TRBV7-9 and TRBJ1-5; D is possibly TRBD1 (5 bases). V dropped 5 bases and J dropped 7 bases, with 12 bases sitting between them. CDR3 length equals 13 residues. Looked up from germline, CDR1 is SEHNR and CDR2 is FQNEAQ (reference sequence). DNA of the CDR3: TGTGCCAGCAGCCCTACGGAGGGGCAGCCCCAGCATTTT. It specifies CASSPTEGQPQHF.

The V gene is TRBV5-1, the J gene TRBJ2-7; 12 bases fit TRBD2. CDR1 is SGHRS, CDR2 YFSETQ, per germline. V lost 5 bases and J lost 2; bases outside the gene matches: 5. The CDR3 consists of 15 residues. The CDR3 sequence: CASRELAGGPYEQYF. For the CDR3, the DNA is TGCGCCAGCAGGGAACTAGCGGGAGGCCCCTACGAGCAGTACTTC. Combining the CDR3 with reference TRBV5-1 and TRBJ2-7 gives the whole variable domain KAGVTQTPRYLIKTRGQQVTLSCSPISGHRSVSWYQQTPGQGLQFLFEYFSETQRNKGNFPGRFSGRQFSNSRSEMNVSTLELGDSALYLCASRELAGGPYEQYFGPGTRLTVT.

The chain joins TRBV11-2 to TRBJ1-1; D perhaps matches TRBD1 (6 bases). In germline, CDR1 is SGHAT, CDR2 FQNNGV. Trimming stripped 6 bases from V and 0 bases from J, with 8 bases between. The length of the CDR3 is 13 residues. The CDR3, as DNA: TGTGCCAGCAGACAGGGCATGAACACTGAAGCTTTCTTT. Translation: CASRQGMNTEAFF.

The chain links TRBV6-6 to TRBJ2-1, with 7 bases identical to TRBD2. Germline V gene sequence: CDR1 MNHNY, CDR2 SVGAGI (reference sequence). The CDR3 contains 15 residues. V was clipped by 6 bases and J by 3 bases; unmatched bases: 8. CDR3 residues: CASRNPSGDYNEQFF. The CDR3 nucleotides are TGTGCCAGCAGGAATCCTAGCGGAGACTACAATGAGCAGTTCTTC.